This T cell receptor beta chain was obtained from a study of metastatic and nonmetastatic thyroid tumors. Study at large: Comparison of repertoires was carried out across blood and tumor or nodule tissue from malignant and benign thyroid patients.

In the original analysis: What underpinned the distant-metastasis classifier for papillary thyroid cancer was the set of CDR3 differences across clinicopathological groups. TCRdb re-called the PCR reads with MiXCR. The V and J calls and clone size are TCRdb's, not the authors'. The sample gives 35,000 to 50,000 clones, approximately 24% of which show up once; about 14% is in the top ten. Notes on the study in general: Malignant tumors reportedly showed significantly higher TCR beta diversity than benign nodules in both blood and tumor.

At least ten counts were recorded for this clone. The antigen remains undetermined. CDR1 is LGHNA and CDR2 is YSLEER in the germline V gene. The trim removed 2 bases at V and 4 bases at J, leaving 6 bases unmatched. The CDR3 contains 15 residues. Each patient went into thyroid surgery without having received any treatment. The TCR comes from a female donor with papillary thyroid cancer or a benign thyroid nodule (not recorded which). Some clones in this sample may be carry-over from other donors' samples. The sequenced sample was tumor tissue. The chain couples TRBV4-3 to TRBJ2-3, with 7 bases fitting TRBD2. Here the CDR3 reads CASSQNSRGADTQYF. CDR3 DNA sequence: TGCGCCAGCAGCCAAAATAGTCGGGGGGCAGATACGCAGTATTTT.